The clone carrying this T cell receptor beta chain was counted between two and nine times. As yet, its antigen is unknown. These data come from a study of Ad26.COV2.S vaccination and SARS-CoV-2 variants. About the research overall: A COV1001 Ad26.COV2.S trial-arm participant provided the sample.

Study-wide findings and caveats: Marked by substantial breadth, spike-specific CD8+ and CD4+ T cell responses were reportedly seen after vaccination.

Treatment in this sample: approximately 18 received Ad26.COV2.S at low or high dose, single or two shots; roughly five received placebo; per-sample allocation not given. After the first vaccine or placebo injection, samples were drawn on day 63. This CDR3 region has 13 residues. V lost 4 bases, J lost 2 bases, and 7 bases lay in between. CDR1 and CDR2 (germline): SGHRS, YFSETQ. Assay: immunoSEQ multiplex PCR; the TCRdb copy retains only in-frame clones and omits some. The table records some 270,000 clones, around 85% of them present only once. The chain couples TRBV5-1 to TRBJ1-5; D gene ambiguous. The sample here was peripheral blood, taken in a trial of Ad26.COV2.S vaccine versus placebo. The clonotype comes from a person between 18 and 65 years old who received the Ad26.COV2.S COVID-19 vaccine or a placebo. CDR3 bases: TGCGCCAGCAGCCCAACAGGCAATCAGCCCCAGCATTTT. It encodes CASSPTGNQPQHF.